The 27 T cell receptor beta chains reported below all come from one sample, sequenced in a study of beta chain features in type 1 diabetes (dated by TCRdb to the late 2010s). Overall results and qualifications from the work: A moderate but significant shortening of TCRB CDR3 length was observed in type 1 diabetes patients in all four CD4+ subsets.

These receptors are not linked to any known antigen. Library generation was performed with the immunoSEQ multiplex PCR assay. The entire amount of isolated RNA was reverse transcribed using the High Capacity cDNA Reverse Transcription Kit, so the sequenced TCRB transcripts were expressed ones. The table comes from immuneACCESS by way of TCRdb, which keeps in-frame sequences with V and J called. Part of the clones is missing from these tables; in studies checked, under half for an unresolved V gene and the rest for unknown reasons. This sample is represented by about 160,000 clones; about 8.1% of them were singletons. The ten largest account for approximately 0.54% of the sample. Sequenced sample: central memory CD4+ T cells from blood. The receptor set was obtained from a young woman with type 1 diabetes.

CDR3 region: CASSGLGQGVYGYTF. DNA for the CDR3: TGTGCCAGCAGCGGCCTGGGGCAGGGGGTCTATGGCTACACCTTC. The chain joins TRBV28 to TRBJ1-2; 7 nucleotides agree with TRBD1. Germline lookup yields CDR1 MDHEN and CDR2 SYDVKM. With V trimmed by 6 bases and J by 4 bases, 11 bases remained unmatched. CDR3 length: 15 residues.

Only a few counts were recorded for this clone. The chain employs TRBV5-6 and TRBJ1-5; 7 bases match TRBD1. Per the germline V gene, CDR1 is SGHDT and CDR2 is YYEEEE. There are 15 residues in the CDR3. Losses at the gene ends were 1 base for V and 1 base for J; bases not matched to a gene: 2. For the CDR3, the DNA is TGTGCCAGCAGCTTGAGACAGGGAAGCAATCAGCCCCAGCATTTT. It codes for CASSLRQGSNQPQHF.

This clone was seen more than once but under ten times. The genes are TRBV28 and TRBJ1-2; D gene ambiguous. The CDR3 runs 15 residues. The V gene lost 4 bases and the J gene lost 5 bases, with 17 bases spanning the gap. Germline lookup yields CDR1 MDHEN and CDR2 SYDVKM. CDR3 region: CASSSPSGSLYGYTF. In DNA form, the CDR3 reads TGTGCCAGCAGTTCACCTTCCGGGTCGCTTTATGGCTACACCTTC.

The rearrangement uses TRBV7-2 and TRBJ1-4; 9 bases match TRBD1. Germline V gene data show CDR1 as SGHTA and CDR2 as FQGNSA. The CDR3 covers 16 residues. Trimming took 5 bases from V and 3 from J; bases not matched to a gene: 7. In nucleotides, the CDR3 is TGTGCCAGCAGCCCCGGGACAGGGCGGTCTAATGAAAAACTGTTTTTT. As protein: CASSPGTGRSNEKLFF.

This clone was seen a handful of times. The chain couples TRBV4-1 to TRBJ2-7; 9 nucleotides align to TRBD1. V was clipped by 4 bases and J by 6 bases; unmatched bases: 10. CDR3 size: 15 residues. The germline CDR1 and CDR2 sequences are MGHRA and YSYEKL. The CDR3 sequence is CASSRGQGGTFEQYF. Here the CDR3 DNA reads TGCGCCAGCAGCCGGGGACAGGGCGGAACCTTCGAGCAGTACTTC.

V is TRBV5-5 and J is TRBJ2-2; weak D call: TRBD1 (5 bases). CDR3 length: 14 amino acids. Trimming removed 0 bases at V and 7 bases at J, with 10 bases between. The germline V gene has CDR1 SGHKS and CDR2 YYEKEE (reference sequence). The CDR3: CASSLEQAVGELFF. The CDR3 DNA reads TGTGCCAGCAGCTTGGAACAGGCGGTCGGGGAGCTGTTTTTT.

The chain couples TRBV2 to TRBJ2-3; D is perhaps TRBD2 (5 bases). The germline V gene has CDR1 SNHLY and CDR2 FYNNEI. This CDR3 comprises 16 residues. V lost 2 bases to trimming and J lost 4 bases, with 16 bases between them. The CDR3 DNA follows: TGTGCCAGCAGTGAACAGAGGGTGAGGTTGGCAGATACGCAGTATTTT. Its protein product is CASSEQRVRLADTQYF.

This clone occurred a few times. V gene TRBV5-1 combines with J gene TRBJ2-6, with D possibly being TRBD1 (6 bases). V was shortened by 4 bases and J by 0 bases, with 11 bases between the two germline ends. This CDR3 region has 16 residues. Germline V CDR1 and CDR2: SGHRS, YFSETQ. This CDR3 reads CASSLTGASGANVLTF. The CDR3 bases are TGCGCCAGCAGCCTGACAGGCGCCTCTGGGGCCAACGTCCTGACTTTC.

This clone has more than one count but fewer than ten. The gene calls are TRBV4-1 and TRBJ1-5; 7 bases agree with TRBD1. The ends lost 5 bases at V and 0 bases at J; junction bases unmatched: 4. This CDR3 comprises 15 residues. In germline, CDR1 is MGHRA, CDR2 YSYEKL. The CDR3 protein is CASSRTGDSNQPQHF. As DNA, the CDR3 is TGCGCCAGCAGCAGAACAGGGGATAGCAATCAGCCCCAGCATTTT.

The chain is built from TRBV27 and TRBJ1-5; 8 bases line up with TRBD1. With V trimmed by 5 bases and J by 5 bases, 11 bases remained unmatched. This CDR3 is 16 amino acids long. Germline V gene data show CDR1 as MNHEY and CDR2 as SMNVEV (reference sequence). CDR3 DNA: TGTGCCAGCAGTCCCTGGCAGGGACAGGTGGATCAGCCCCAGCATTTT. As protein: CASSPWQGQVDQPQHF.

V gene TRBV6-5 combines with J gene TRBJ2-7, with a tentative D call TRBD1 (6 bases). Germline lookup yields CDR1 MNHEY and CDR2 SVGAGI. The V gene lost 8 bases and the J gene lost 2 bases, with 16 bases spanning the gap. The CDR3 extends over 14 amino acids. CDR3 bases: TGTGCCAGCGGACTCCGGGACACCACCTACGAGCAGTACTTC. Protein: CASGLRDTTYEQYF.

The V call is TRBV19, the J call TRBJ1-1; possible D gene TRBD1, 6 bases. This CDR3 spans 16 amino acids. V lost 8 bases and J lost 1, with 20 bases in between. The germline CDR1 and CDR2 sequences are LNHDA and SQIVND (reference sequence). The CDR3 region has the DNA TGTGCCAGTGTTCTCAGGGGCCGCACGGGGAACACTGAAGCTTTCTTT. Translation: CASVLRGRTGNTEAFF.

This clone came up a few times. The chain uses TRBV19 and TRBJ1-5; TRBD1 might be the D (6 bases). The CDR3 spans 15 residues. Germline lookup yields CDR1 LNHDA and CDR2 SQIVND (reference sequence). V gave up 7 bases and J gave up 5 bases, with 18 bases separating them. The chain's CDR3 is CASTRWGGQYQPQHF. The CDR3 DNA reads TGTGCCAGTACTCGTTGGGGGGGGCAATATCAGCCCCAGCATTTT. Full variable domain (remainder filled in from reference TRBV19 and TRBJ1-5): DGGITQSPKYLFRKEGQNVTLSCEQNLNHDAMYWYRQDPGQGLRLIYYSQIVNDFQKGDIAEGYSVSREKKESFPLTVTSAQKNPTAFYLCASTRWGGQYQPQHFGDGTRLSIL.

The chain has TRBV13 and TRBJ2-5, with D tentatively TRBD2 (5 bases). The CDR3 totals 16 residues. Trimming took 4 bases from V and 6 from J, leaving 21 bases between them. Germline CDR1 PRHDT, CDR2 FYEKMQ (reference sequence). CDR3 coding DNA: TGTGCCAGCAGCTCAAGAACGCTCGGATCTAGCCAGACCCAGTACTTC. This encodes CASSSRTLGSSQTQYF.

The table lists this clone with many counts. The V and J genes are TRBV29-1 and TRBJ1-5; no clear D. The CDR3 spans 12 residues. The V gene's germline CDR1 is SQVTM and CDR2 ANQGSEA. V was pared by 5 bases and J by 5 bases, with 10 bases between. Here the CDR3 reads CSVQEVDQPQHF. CDR3 in DNA: TGCAGCGTTCAGGAAGTGGATCAGCCCCAGCATTTT.

In this sample, this clone turned up a few times. The rearrangement joins TRBV30 to TRBJ2-1; D unclear. Germline V gene lookup returns CDR1 GTSNPN and CDR2 SVGIG (reference sequence). The CDR3 consists of 10 residues. Deletions cut 5 bases from V and 9 bases from J, with 8 bases between. The CDR3 reads CAWGSIEQFF. The CDR3 coding sequence is TGTGCCTGGGGTAGCATTGAGCAGTTCTTC.

The chain recombines TRBV28 with TRBJ2-7; 9 bases are a match to TRBD2. Per germline, CDR1 MDHEN and CDR2 SYDVKM. This CDR3 has 16 amino acids. V dropped 5 bases and J dropped 2; count of bases not matched to a gene: 10. CDR3 protein: CASSPGGASGTYEQYF. The DNA of the CDR3 is TGTGCCAGCAGTCCCGGGGGGGCTAGCGGGACCTACGAGCAGTACTTC.

V and J are TRBV7-2 and TRBJ2-5; 7 nucleotides align to TRBD1. In germline, CDR1 is SGHTA, CDR2 FQGNSA. V shed 5 bases, J shed 1 base, and the junction held 4 bases outside the gene matches. The CDR3 covers 14 residues. CDR3 sequence (DNA): TGTGCCAGCAGCATAGGACAGGTCCAAGAGACCCAGTACTTC. Translating gives CASSIGQVQETQYF.

This clone was counted only a few times. The chain combines TRBV5-1 with TRBJ1-1, with D uncertain. CDR3 length equals 16 residues. The germline CDR1 and CDR2 sequences are SGHRS and YFSETQ. Deletions cut 2 bases from V and 5 bases from J, with 19 bases between. DNA for the CDR3: TGCGCCAGCAGCTTAGGTATATCGTGGGCGAGTACTGAAGCTTTCTTT. This gives the protein CASSLGISWASTEAFF.

This clone came up a few times. The CDR3 loop is CASKQSPGTVNQPQHF. CDR3 sequence (DNA): TGTGCCAGCAAACAAAGCCCCGGAACAGTAAATCAGCCCCAGCATTTT. The chain carries TRBV2 and TRBJ1-5; no definite D call. CDR1 and CDR2 from the germline V gene are SNHLY and FYNNEI. The ends were cut back, 7 bases at V and 4 bases at J, with 20 bases in the middle. There are 16 residues in the CDR3.

This clone showed up just a few times. The CDR3 loop is CSAVSGETQYF. The DNA of the CDR3 is TGCAGTGCCGTGTCAGGAGAGACCCAGTACTTC. The chain joins TRBV20-1 to TRBJ2-5, with D uncertain. The CDR3 is made up of 11 amino acids. The germline V gene has CDR1 DFQATT and CDR2 SNEGSKA (reference sequence). V was clipped by 6 bases and J by 4 bases, with 9 bases between them.

To note about this clone: The identical CDR3 is also encoded by other nucleotide sequences in the sample. V and J are TRBV7-2 and TRBJ1-1; 7 bases match TRBD1. The CDR3 spans 13 residues. With 4 bases clipped from V and 1 base from J, the junction kept 0 bases outside the gene matches. Germline CDR1 and CDR2: SGHTA and FQGNSA. DNA for the CDR3: TGTGCCAGCAGCTCAGGGGGGAACACTGAAGCTTTCTTT. Encoded protein: CASSSGGNTEAFF. The variable domain in full, with the rest retrieved from reference TRBV7-2 and TRBJ1-1, is GAGVSQSPSNKVTEKGKDVELRCDPISGHTALYWYRQSLGQGLEFLIYFQGNSAPDKSGLPSDRFSAERTGGSVSTLTIQRTQQEDSAVYLCASSSGGNTEAFFGQGTRLTVV.

The chain combines TRBV2 with TRBJ2-7; D might be TRBD1 (6 bases). The V gene lost 8 bases and the J gene lost 0 bases, with 11 bases spanning the gap. Per germline, CDR1 SNHLY and CDR2 FYNNEI. The CDR3 contains 13 residues. CDR3 DNA: TGTGCCAGCGGACAGCTGAGCTCCTACGAGCAGTACTTC. This gives the protein CASGQLSSYEQYF.

The V and J genes are TRBV15 and TRBJ2-5, with a weak D call TRBD1 (6 bases). CDR1 LNHNV and CDR2 YYDKDF come from the germline V gene (reference sequence). There are 15 residues in the CDR3. Trimming stripped 0 bases from V and 2 bases from J, with 10 bases between. The CDR3 loop is CATSRDPGAQETQYF. The CDR3 coding sequence is TGTGCCACCAGCAGAGATCCAGGGGCTCAAGAGACCCAGTACTTC.

This clone was observed at least ten times. The chain links TRBV10-3 to TRBJ2-6; 11 bases fit TRBD1. From germline, CDR1 is ENHRY and CDR2 SYGVKD. There are 17 residues in the CDR3. The V and J ends lost 3 bases and 1 base, in that order; junction bases with no gene match: 2. For the CDR3, the DNA is TGTGCCATCAGTGATGGACAGGGGGCTTCTGGGGCCAACGTCCTGACTTTC. Translated, it gives CAISDGQGASGANVLTF.

The table lists this clone with a few counts. The V call is TRBV19, the J call TRBJ2-2; 16 positions match TRBD2. V lost 4 bases to trimming and J lost 1 base; unmatched junction nucleotides: 3. The CDR3 is 18 residues long. Germline V CDR1 and CDR2: LNHDA, SQIVND (reference sequence). CDR3 loop: CASSTGLAGGMNTGELFF. As DNA, the CDR3 is TGTGCCAGTAGTACGGGACTAGCGGGAGGGATGAACACCGGGGAGCTGTTTTTT.

This clone was detected a few times. The V call is TRBV9, the J call TRBJ2-7; TRBD2 aligns across 11 bases. V lost 0 bases and J lost 6; bases outside the gene matches: 5. Germline loops: CDR1 SGDLS, CDR2 YYNGEE. The CDR3 has 15 residues. CDR3 coding DNA: TGTGCCAGCAGCGTAGTAGGGACTAGCGGAAGCGAGCAGTACTTC. This translates into CASSVVGTSGSEQYF.